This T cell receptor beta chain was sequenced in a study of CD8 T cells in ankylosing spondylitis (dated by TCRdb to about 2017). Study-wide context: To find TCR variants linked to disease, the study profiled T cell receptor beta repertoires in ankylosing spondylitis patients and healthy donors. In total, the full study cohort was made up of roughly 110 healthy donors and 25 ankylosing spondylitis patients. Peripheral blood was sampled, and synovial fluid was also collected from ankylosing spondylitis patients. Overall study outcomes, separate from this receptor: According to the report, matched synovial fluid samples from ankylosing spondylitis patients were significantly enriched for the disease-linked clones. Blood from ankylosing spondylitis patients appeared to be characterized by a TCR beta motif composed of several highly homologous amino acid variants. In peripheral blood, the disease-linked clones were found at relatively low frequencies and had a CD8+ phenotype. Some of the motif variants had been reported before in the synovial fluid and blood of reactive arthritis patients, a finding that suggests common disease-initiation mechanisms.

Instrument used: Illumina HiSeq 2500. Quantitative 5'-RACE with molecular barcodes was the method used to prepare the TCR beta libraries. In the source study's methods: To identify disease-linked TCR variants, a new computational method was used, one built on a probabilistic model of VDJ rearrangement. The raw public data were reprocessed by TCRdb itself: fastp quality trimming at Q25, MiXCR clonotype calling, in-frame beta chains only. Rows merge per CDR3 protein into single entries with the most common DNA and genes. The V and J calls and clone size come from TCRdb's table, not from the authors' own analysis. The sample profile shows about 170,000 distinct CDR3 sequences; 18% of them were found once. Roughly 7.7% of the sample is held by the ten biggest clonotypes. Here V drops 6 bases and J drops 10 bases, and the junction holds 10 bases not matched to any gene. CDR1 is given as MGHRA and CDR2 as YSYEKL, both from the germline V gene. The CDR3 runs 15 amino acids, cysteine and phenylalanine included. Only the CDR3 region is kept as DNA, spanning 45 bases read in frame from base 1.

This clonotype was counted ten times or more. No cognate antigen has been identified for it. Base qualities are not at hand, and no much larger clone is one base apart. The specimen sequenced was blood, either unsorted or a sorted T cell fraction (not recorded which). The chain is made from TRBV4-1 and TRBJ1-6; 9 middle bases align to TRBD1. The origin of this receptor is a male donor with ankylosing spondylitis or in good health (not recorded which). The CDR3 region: CASRQGGQGRSPLHF. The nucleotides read TGCGCCAGCAGGCAGGGGGGACAGGGTCGATCACCCCTCCACTTT.